The 20 T cell receptor beta chains below were found in one sample sequenced in a study of OX40 agonist ivuxolimab in advanced cancers. Assay used: immunoSEQ multiplex PCR; TCRdb lists only in-frame clones, some missing. The table lists 30,000 to 45,000 clones, 65% to 80% of them singletons. The sequencing used CD4+ or CD8+ T cells sorted from blood, collected in a trial of the OX40 agonist ivuxolimab. The receptors originated from an adult with an advanced solid tumor such as melanoma, head and neck, liver or kidney cancer.

The rearrangement uses TRBV2 and TRBJ1-4; tentative D call: TRBD1 (6 bases). Germline CDR1 reads SNHLY; CDR2 reads FYNNEI. CDR3 length: 15 residues. Trimming removed 7 bases from V and 3 bases from J, with 15 bases in between. The CDR3 DNA is TGTGCCAGCACCGGGGGGGCGCCGGCTAATGAAAAACTGTTTTTT. Translating gives CASTGGAPANEKLFF.

V and J are TRBV30 and TRBJ1-3, with D possibly TRBD1 on 6 matching bases. V dropped 1 base and J dropped 0 bases, with 13 bases sitting between them. The germline V gene encodes CDR1 GTSNPN and CDR2 SVGIG (reference sequence). The CDR3 is 16 amino acids. The CDR3 sequence: CAWSGWPGASGNTIYF. Here the CDR3 DNA reads TGTGCCTGGAGTGGGTGGCCAGGGGCCTCTGGAAACACCATATATTTT.

The V call is TRBV19, the J call TRBJ2-7; 11 nucleotides align to TRBD1. Germline V CDR1 and CDR2: LNHDA, SQIVND (reference sequence). Trimming removed 4 bases from V and 1 base from J; junction bases left unmatched: 6. The CDR3 consists of 16 residues. CDR3 coding DNA: TGTGCCAGTAGTACCTGGGGGACAGGGGGATCCTACGAGCAGTACTTC. Translating gives CASSTWGTGGSYEQYF.

This chain joins TRBV11-2 and TRBJ1-4; no clear D gene. V shed 1 base and J shed 8 bases, with 5 bases lying between them. Germline V gene data show CDR1 as SGHAT and CDR2 as FQNNGV. This CDR3 is 12 amino acids long. The CDR3 spells CASSLVAEKLFF. The CDR3 DNA reads as TGTGCCAGCAGCTTAGTGGCCGAAAAACTGTTTTTT.

The gene calls are TRBV9 and TRBJ2-3; TRBD2 might be the D (7 bases). Germline CDR1 is SGDLS and CDR2 is YYNGEE. The CDR3 runs to 15 residues. V lost 4 bases, J lost 4 bases, and 16 bases lay in between. The CDR3 here is CASSPGRGAPDTQYF. CDR3 sequence (DNA): TGTGCCAGCAGCCCGGGCCGGGGGGCCCCAGATACGCAGTATTTT. The entire variable domain, with the rest obtained from reference TRBV9 and TRBJ2-3, is as follows: DSGVTQTPKHLITATGQRVTLRCSPRSGDLSVYWYQQSLDQGLQFLIQYYNGEERAKGNILERFSAQQFPDLHSELNLSSLELGDSALYFCASSPGRGAPDTQYFGPGTRLTVL.

The chain combines TRBV9 with TRBJ2-1; D not certain. V shed 4 bases and J shed 7 bases, with 9 bases lying between them. The V gene's germline CDR1 is SGDLS and CDR2 YYNGEE. There are 12 residues in the CDR3. This chain's CDR3 is CASSSVANEQFF. Here the CDR3 DNA reads TGTGCCAGCAGCAGTGTCGCGAATGAGCAGTTCTTC.

This chain joins TRBV7-9 and TRBJ2-1; TRBD2 matches 7 bases. The CDR3 loop spans 16 amino acids. Germline trimming cut 2 bases from V and 2 bases from J; bases unmatched to any gene: 6. Germline assignment: CDR1 SEHNR and CDR2 FQNEAQ (reference sequence). CDR3 loop: CASSLWGGTTYNEQFF. In DNA, the CDR3 is TGTGCCAGCAGCTTATGGGGAGGGACGACCTACAATGAGCAGTTCTTC.

The J gene is TRBJ1-3, the V gene TRBV7-9, with 7 bases lining up with TRBD1. The germline gives CDR1 SEHNR, CDR2 FQNEAQ (reference sequence). V shed 2 bases, J shed 2 bases, and the junction held 3 bases outside the gene matches. This CDR3 region has 15 residues. The CDR3 coding sequence is TGTGCCAGCAGCTTAATAACAGGGGCTGGAAACACCATATATTTT. This translates into CASSLITGAGNTIYF.

The V and J genes are TRBV11-3 and TRBJ2-7, with unresolved D. CDR3 length: 13 residues. CDR1 and CDR2 (germline): SGHNT, YENEEA. V gave up 1 base and J gave up 6 bases, with 10 bases separating them. This CDR3 reads CASSLGIFGEQYF. The CDR3 DNA follows: TGTGCCAGCAGCTTAGGGATATTCGGCGAGCAGTACTTC.

This chain joins TRBV28 and TRBJ1-4; 10 bases fit TRBD1. The CDR3 covers 14 residues. The germline V gene encodes CDR1 MDHEN and CDR2 SYDVKM. The junction had 7 bases not matched to a gene; V was cut back by 5 bases and J by 10 bases. For the CDR3, the DNA is TGTGCCAGCAGTCTGACAGGGGGCCAGCGAAAACTGTTTTTT. Its translation is CASSLTGGQRKLFF.

The chain has TRBV7-9 and TRBJ2-2; no definite D call. Per the germline V gene, CDR1 is SEHNR and CDR2 is FQNEAQ (reference sequence). V lost 7 bases to trimming and J lost 1 base, with 10 bases between them. This CDR3 is 14 amino acids long. Here the CDR3 DNA reads TGTGCCAGCAAGGAGACGGGGAACACCGGGGAGCTGTTTTTT. Its translation is CASKETGNTGELFF.

This chain connects TRBV7-9 to TRBJ2-7; D is uncertain. In germline, CDR1 is SEHNR, CDR2 FQNEAQ (reference sequence). The CDR3 spans 13 residues. Trimming took 3 bases from V and 7 from J, leaving 13 bases between them. CDR3 nucleotides: TGTGCCAGCAGCTTTCCCGACCTGAAGGAGCAGTACTTC. Translating gives CASSFPDLKEQYF.

The chain links TRBV7-2 to TRBJ1-4; the D gene is possibly TRBD1 (5 bases). The CDR3 spans 16 residues. Germline V gene lookup returns CDR1 SGHTA and CDR2 FQGNSA. Trimming took off 5 bases at V and 0 bases at J, with 13 bases between the two ends. This CDR3 is CASSGGSSATNEKLFF. DNA of the CDR3: TGTGCCAGCAGCGGGGGGTCCTCCGCAACTAATGAAAAACTGTTTTTT.

This clone was observed a few times. It is likely a read error, because the conserved phenylalanine at the end of the CDR3 is missing. The limits of the CDR3 on the DNA are not certain, so only TCRdb's listed CDR3 is given. The chain combines TRBV19 with TRBJ1-4; TRBD1 reflects the table's D call only, with no check against the DNA. Termini included, the CDR3 measures 12 amino acids. Germline assignment: CDR1 LNHDA and CDR2 SQIVND (reference sequence). CDR3 sequence reads: CASRTGQGSLFY.

The chain carries TRBV5-5 and TRBJ1-2, with D possibly matching TRBD1 (5 bases). The CDR3 runs to 14 residues. Between the trimmed V and J ends, which lost 0 bases and 3 bases, there was a span of 9 bases. Germline V gives CDR1 SGHKS, CDR2 YYEKEE (reference sequence). CDR3 loop: CASSLGIRDYGYTF. Written as DNA, the CDR3 is TGTGCCAGCAGCTTGGGTATCAGGGACTATGGCTACACCTTC. Variable domain in full (rest from reference TRBV5-5 and TRBJ1-2): DAGVTQSPTHLIKTRGQQVTLRCSPISGHKSVSWYQQVLGQGPQFIFQYYEKEERGRGNFPDRFSARQFPNYSSELNVNALLLGDSALYLCASSLGIRDYGYTFGSGTRLTVV.

This clone has only a few counts. The rearrangement links TRBV18 to TRBJ2-5, with D unresolved. This CDR3 has 13 amino acids. Germline V gene sequence: CDR1 KGHSH, CDR2 LQKENI. Trimming cost V 3 bases and J 5 bases, with 10 bases left between them. As DNA, the CDR3 is TGTGCCAGCTCACCGGGCCCCTGGGAGACCCAGTACTTC. Encoded protein: CASSPGPWETQYF.

V and J are TRBV4-1 and TRBJ1-2, with D maybe TRBD1 (5 bases). CDR3 length: 14 residues. Per the germline V gene, CDR1 is MGHRA and CDR2 is YSYEKL. V dropped 0 bases and J dropped 3 bases, with 8 bases sitting between them. The CDR3 sequence: CASSQEWGYYGYTF. CDR3 sequence (DNA): TGCGCCAGCAGCCAAGAGTGGGGGTACTATGGCTACACCTTC.

This chain uses TRBV5-6 with TRBJ2-5, with 10 bases fitting TRBD1. The CDR3 covers 16 residues. Germline CDR1 and CDR2: SGHDT and YYEEEE. V shed 4 bases, J shed 2 bases, and the junction held 8 bases outside the gene matches. The CDR3 DNA is TGTGCCAGCAGCCTCATGGGACAGGGGAGGCAAGAGACCCAGTACTTC. Its protein is CASSLMGQGRQETQYF.

This chain connects TRBV6-6 to TRBJ1-2; tentatively, D is TRBD1 (5 bases). This CDR3 is built from 14 residues. V lost 2 bases to trimming and J lost 5 bases, with 12 bases between them. Germline values: CDR1 MNHNY, CDR2 SVGAGI (reference sequence). The DNA of the CDR3 is TGTGCCAGCAGTTACATAGGGGCAGCGTATGGCTACACCTTC. Residues: CASSYIGAAYGYTF.

This chain uses TRBV7-9 with TRBJ1-3; 9 nucleotides align to TRBD1. This CDR3 is 16 amino acids long. Germline CDR1 reads SEHNR; CDR2 reads FQNEAQ (reference sequence). Germline trimming cut 1 base from V and 2 bases from J; bases unmatched to any gene: 3. The CDR3 region is CASSLGTGVAGNTIYF. CDR3 nucleotides: TGTGCCAGCAGCTTAGGGACAGGGGTTGCTGGAAACACCATATATTTT. Full variable domain (missing parts from reference TRBV7-9 and TRBJ1-3): DTGVSQNPRHKITKRGQNVTFRCDPISEHNRLYWYRQTLGQGPEFLTYFQNEAQLEKSRLLSDRFSAERPKGSFSTLEIQRTEQGDSAMYLCASSLGTGVAGNTIYFGEGSWLTVV.